This T cell receptor (beta chain) was sequenced for a study of blood T cell repertoires in COVID-19. Study background: COVID-19 samples collected from the United States, Italy and Spain covered acute and convalescent phases.

Source study methods: Amplification from reference gene primers served as the basis for estimated nucleated cell counts. Sequenced by immunoSEQ multiplex PCR; TCRdb stores in-frame clones only, minus some. That table furnishes V, J and clone size, whereas the DNA furnished D and trimming. The sample holds about 52,000 clones, about 90% seen once. This clonotype was sampled from a human donor with active COVID-19. The donor label of this sample is uncertain. The sample was peripheral blood.

As DNA, the CDR3 is TGTGCCAGCAGCAAAAATCTCGGGAATGAGCAGTTCTTC. It translates to CASSKNLGNEQFF. The chain employs TRBV9 and TRBJ2-1; D gene uncertain. This CDR3 region has 13 residues. CDR1 is SGDLS and CDR2 is YYNGEE in the germline V gene. With 4 bases removed from V and 7 bases from J, the gap between germline ends came to 12 bases.